The present TCR beta chain was sequenced within a study of control samples from healthy donors and cancer patients. The repertoire was sequenced with immunoSEQ multiplex PCR; TCRdb's copy has only in-frame clones and lacks some. The repertoire holds about 120,000 clones, with about nine tenths as singletons. CDR1 is MNHNY, CDR2 SVGAGI, per germline (reference sequence). The germline V and J ends were trimmed by 4 bases and 1 base, with 7 bases remaining between them. The CDR3 contains 13 residues. The J gene is TRBJ2-5, the V gene TRBV6-6, with a tentative D call TRBD2 (5 bases). The sequence was collected from a woman aged 45-65 years in good health. Sequenced input: blood. The DNA for the CDR3 is TGTGCCAGCAGTTTGACTACCCAAGAGACCCAGTACTTC. It translates to CASSLTTQETQYF.